These 20 T cell receptor beta chains originate from one sample sequenced in a study of shared clonotypes between healthy human individuals. Only in-frame clones appear in the TCRdb table, and some are missing; sequencing was by immunoSEQ multiplex PCR. The sample shows roughly 2.1 million clones, around 93% of them seen only once. Terminally differentiated effector memory CD45RA+ cells were excluded from the naive CD8 cells, which were CD45RO-negative and positively selected for CCR7. Sample: naive CD8+ T cells from PBMCs. These receptor sequences come from a young man in good health. Some clones in this sample may be carry-over from other donors' samples.

Turning to this clone: In the same sample, other DNA sequences code for this CDR3. The chain has TRBV28 and TRBJ1-2, with TRBD1 as a possible D gene (6 bases). Germline V lookup: CDR1 MDHEN, CDR2 SYDVKM. The CDR3 totals 13 residues. The V end was cut by 3 bases, the J end by 2 bases, with 7 bases between. CDR3 sequence (DNA): TGTGCCAGCAGTTTGAGGGGGAACTATGGCTACACCTTC. It yields the protein CASSLRGNYGYTF.

The chain employs TRBV27 and TRBJ2-3, with 11 bases that match TRBD1. Per germline, CDR1 MNHEY and CDR2 SMNVEV (reference sequence). With V trimmed by 5 bases and J by 5 bases, 9 bases remained unmatched. The CDR3 is made up of 16 amino acids. The CDR3 is CASSDGTGGSLDTQYF. The CDR3 bases are TGTGCCAGCAGTGACGGGACAGGGGGATCTTTAGATACGCAGTATTTT.

This clone was detected once. This chain links TRBV4-1 with TRBJ2-7; weak D call: TRBD1 (6 bases). Germline-derived CDR1 and CDR2 are MGHRA and YSYEKL. The CDR3 length is 12 residues. Trimming left V 4 bases short and J 7 bases short, with 11 bases between. The CDR3 region has the DNA TGCGCCAGCAGCCCCCCGAGGGGGGAGCAGTACTTC. Its protein product is CASSPPRGEQYF.

This chain uses TRBV30 with TRBJ1-1; D call uncertain. Germline V gene lookup returns CDR1 GTSNPN and CDR2 SVGIG (reference sequence). CDR3 length: 12 residues. V lost 3 bases and J 6 bases, leaving 11 bases between the germline ends. The DNA for the CDR3 is TGTGCCTGGAGCTGGTCTGTCGCTGAAGCTTTCTTT. Its translation is CAWSWSVAEAFF.

The chain combines TRBV27 with TRBJ2-7; no clear D. CDR1 and CDR2 from the germline V gene are MNHEY and SMNVEV (reference sequence). V lost 3 bases and J lost 2, with 17 bases in between. The CDR3 has 16 residues. CDR3 sequence (DNA): TGTGCCAGCAGTTTGCTGGCCTACAAACAACCCTACGAGCAGTACTTC. Translating it yields CASSLLAYKQPYEQYF.

The chain joins TRBV18 to TRBJ2-3; 7 bases agree with TRBD1. The V gene's germline CDR1 is KGHSH and CDR2 LQKENI. V shed 1 base, J shed 10 bases, and the junction held 5 bases outside the gene matches. There are 13 residues in the CDR3. The CDR3 reads CASSPQTGLAQYF. For the CDR3, the DNA is TGTGCCAGCTCACCACAGACAGGGTTGGCGCAGTATTTT.

In regard to this clone: Other DNA variants within this sample encode the same CDR3. This chain joins TRBV7-9 and TRBJ2-5; 11 bases are shared with TRBD2. After removal of 2 bases from V and 4 bases from J, the junction contained 9 bases not matched to a gene. Germline V gives CDR1 SEHNR, CDR2 FQNEAQ (reference sequence). The CDR3 runs to 17 residues. DNA of the CDR3: TGTGCCAGCAGCTTATTCGGGACTAGCGGCCTGGGAGAGACCCAGTACTTC. It specifies CASSLFGTSGLGETQYF.

This rearrangement joins TRBV9 to TRBJ2-3, with D unclear. V lost 3 bases to trimming and J lost 4 bases, with 12 bases between them. This CDR3 spans 14 amino acids. Germline CDR1 reads SGDLS; CDR2 reads YYNGEE. The CDR3 loop is CASSASGIPDTQYF. The CDR3 DNA reads TGTGCCAGCAGCGCCAGTGGAATCCCAGATACGCAGTATTTT.

The V call is TRBV5-1, the J call TRBJ2-7; the D is unclear. The V end was cut by 0 bases, the J end by 0 bases, with 22 bases between. This CDR3 region has 19 residues. Germline V CDR1 and CDR2: SGHRS, YFSETQ. The CDR3 nucleotides read TGCGCCAGCAGCTTGGATGGTAGCAGTTTTCGATACGACTCCTACGAGCAGTACTTC. Its protein product is CASSLDGSSFRYDSYEQYF. Full variable domain (remainder filled in from reference TRBV5-1 and TRBJ2-7): KAGVTQTPRYLIKTRGQQVTLSCSPISGHRSVSWYQQTPGQGLQFLFEYFSETQRNKGNFPGRFSGRQFSNSRSEMNVSTLELGDSALYLCASSLDGSSFRYDSYEQYFGPGTRLTVT.

V gene TRBV10-2 combines with J gene TRBJ1-5, with D perhaps matching TRBD1 (5 bases). The CDR3 is 14 residues long. The V and J ends lost 8 bases and 0 bases respectively, with 11 bases between them. Germline assignment: CDR1 WSHSY and CDR2 SAAADI. Written as DNA, the CDR3 is TGCGCCAGCTCGGACACCTATAGCAATCAGCCCCAGCATTTT. This codes for CASSDTYSNQPQHF.

The chain is built from TRBV11-2 and TRBJ2-5; perhaps TRBD2 as D (7 bases). The CDR3 sequence is 15 residues long. From germline, CDR1 is SGHAT and CDR2 FQNNGV. Deletions cut 4 bases from V and 2 bases from J, with 14 bases between. The CDR3 nucleotides are TGTGCCAGCAGCTGGGGGGGCACACTACAAGAGACCCAGTACTTC. This codes for CASSWGGTLQETQYF.

The chain links TRBV9 to TRBJ2-7, with 10 positions matching TRBD1. The CDR3 consists of 14 residues. V lost 3 bases, J lost 6 bases, and 6 bases stayed unmatched. Germline CDR1 reads SGDLS; CDR2 reads YYNGEE. In DNA, the CDR3 is TGTGCCAGCAGCGCAAGGACAGGGGGTGGCGAGCAGTACTTC. Translation: CASSARTGGGEQYF.

The chain is built from TRBV19 and TRBJ2-1; 8 nucleotides align to TRBD1. After removal of 2 bases from V and 2 bases from J, the junction contained 5 bases not matched to a gene. Germline V gene sequence: CDR1 LNHDA, CDR2 SQIVND (reference sequence). The CDR3 covers 16 residues. This chain's CDR3 is CASSIRRDRTYNEQFF. The DNA for the CDR3 is TGTGCCAGTAGTATACGAAGGGACAGGACCTACAATGAGCAGTTCTTC. Looking up the rest from reference TRBV19 and TRBJ2-1 gives the full variable domain: DGGITQSPKYLFRKEGQNVTLSCEQNLNHDAMYWYRQDPGQGLRLIYYSQIVNDFQKGDIAEGYSVSREKKESFPLTVTSAQKNPTAFYLCASSIRRDRTYNEQFFGPGTRLTVL.

This chain uses TRBV7-8 with TRBJ2-7, with D uncertain. Germline loops: CDR1 SGHVS, CDR2 FQNEAQ. Trimming removed 3 bases at V and 3 bases at J, with 12 bases between. The CDR3 totals 14 residues. Written as DNA, the CDR3 is TGTGCCAGCAGCTTGTATCGGGCTAACTACGAGCAGTACTTC. Its protein product is CASSLYRANYEQYF.

V and J are TRBV6-5 and TRBJ2-7; tentative D call: TRBD2 (5 bases). This CDR3 region has 11 residues. The germline V and J ends were trimmed by 2 bases and 10 bases, with 9 bases remaining between them. Germline V gene data show CDR1 as MNHEY and CDR2 as SVGAGI. For the CDR3, the DNA is TGTGCCAGCAGTTACGAGGGCGAACAGTACTTC. Translated, it gives CASSYEGEQYF.

The chain couples TRBV7-2 to TRBJ2-7; tentatively, D is TRBD2 (5 bases). Trimming shortened V by 2 bases and J by 0 bases, and 11 bases separated the two germline ends. Germline V lookup: CDR1 SGHTA, CDR2 FQGNSA. This CDR3 contains 15 residues. CDR3 coding DNA: TGTGCCAGCAGCTTATACGGCGGGCTCTCCTACGAGCAGTACTTC. Translation: CASSLYGGLSYEQYF. Using reference TRBV7-2 and TRBJ2-7 for the parts outside the CDR3, the full variable domain is GAGVSQSPSNKVTEKGKDVELRCDPISGHTALYWYRQSLGQGLEFLIYFQGNSAPDKSGLPSDRFSAERTGGSVSTLTIQRTQQEDSAVYLCASSLYGGLSYEQYFGPGTRLTVT.

The V gene is TRBV11-3, the J gene TRBJ2-7, with D possibly TRBD2 on 7 matching bases. Deletions cut 3 bases from V and 4 bases from J, with 10 bases between. The CDR3 spans 13 residues. CDR1 is SGHNT, CDR2 YENEEA, per germline. In DNA form, the CDR3 reads TGTGCCAGCAGCTTTAGGGGGGGATACGAGCAGTACTTC. Translation gives CASSFRGGYEQYF.

The chain joins TRBV27 to TRBJ1-2; D call uncertain. The ends were cut back, 2 bases at V and 7 bases at J, with 14 bases in the middle. Germline V gives CDR1 MNHEY, CDR2 SMNVEV (reference sequence). The CDR3 loop spans 14 amino acids. CDR3 protein: CASSLRAGIGGYTF. In DNA form, the CDR3 reads TGTGCCAGCAGTTTAAGGGCGGGGATCGGTGGCTACACCTTC.

The V call is TRBV11-2, the J call TRBJ2-7; no definite D call. V gave up 3 bases and J gave up 2 bases, with 14 bases separating them. This CDR3 spans 15 amino acids. Germline CDR1 reads SGHAT; CDR2 reads FQNNGV. As DNA, the CDR3 is TGTGCCAGCAGCTTGGCCGCCGGGTGGGCCTACGAGCAGTACTTC. It codes for CASSLAAGWAYEQYF.

This chain connects TRBV10-3 to TRBJ2-3; 10 bases are shared with TRBD2. Looked up from germline, CDR1 is ENHRY and CDR2 is SYGVKD. The CDR3 has 15 residues. J gave up 5 bases and V 7 bases, and 9 bases lay outside the gene matches. The CDR3 DNA reads TGTGCCATCACGGAGGCTAGCGGGAGTGTAGATACGCAGTATTTT. Its protein is CAITEASGSVDTQYF.